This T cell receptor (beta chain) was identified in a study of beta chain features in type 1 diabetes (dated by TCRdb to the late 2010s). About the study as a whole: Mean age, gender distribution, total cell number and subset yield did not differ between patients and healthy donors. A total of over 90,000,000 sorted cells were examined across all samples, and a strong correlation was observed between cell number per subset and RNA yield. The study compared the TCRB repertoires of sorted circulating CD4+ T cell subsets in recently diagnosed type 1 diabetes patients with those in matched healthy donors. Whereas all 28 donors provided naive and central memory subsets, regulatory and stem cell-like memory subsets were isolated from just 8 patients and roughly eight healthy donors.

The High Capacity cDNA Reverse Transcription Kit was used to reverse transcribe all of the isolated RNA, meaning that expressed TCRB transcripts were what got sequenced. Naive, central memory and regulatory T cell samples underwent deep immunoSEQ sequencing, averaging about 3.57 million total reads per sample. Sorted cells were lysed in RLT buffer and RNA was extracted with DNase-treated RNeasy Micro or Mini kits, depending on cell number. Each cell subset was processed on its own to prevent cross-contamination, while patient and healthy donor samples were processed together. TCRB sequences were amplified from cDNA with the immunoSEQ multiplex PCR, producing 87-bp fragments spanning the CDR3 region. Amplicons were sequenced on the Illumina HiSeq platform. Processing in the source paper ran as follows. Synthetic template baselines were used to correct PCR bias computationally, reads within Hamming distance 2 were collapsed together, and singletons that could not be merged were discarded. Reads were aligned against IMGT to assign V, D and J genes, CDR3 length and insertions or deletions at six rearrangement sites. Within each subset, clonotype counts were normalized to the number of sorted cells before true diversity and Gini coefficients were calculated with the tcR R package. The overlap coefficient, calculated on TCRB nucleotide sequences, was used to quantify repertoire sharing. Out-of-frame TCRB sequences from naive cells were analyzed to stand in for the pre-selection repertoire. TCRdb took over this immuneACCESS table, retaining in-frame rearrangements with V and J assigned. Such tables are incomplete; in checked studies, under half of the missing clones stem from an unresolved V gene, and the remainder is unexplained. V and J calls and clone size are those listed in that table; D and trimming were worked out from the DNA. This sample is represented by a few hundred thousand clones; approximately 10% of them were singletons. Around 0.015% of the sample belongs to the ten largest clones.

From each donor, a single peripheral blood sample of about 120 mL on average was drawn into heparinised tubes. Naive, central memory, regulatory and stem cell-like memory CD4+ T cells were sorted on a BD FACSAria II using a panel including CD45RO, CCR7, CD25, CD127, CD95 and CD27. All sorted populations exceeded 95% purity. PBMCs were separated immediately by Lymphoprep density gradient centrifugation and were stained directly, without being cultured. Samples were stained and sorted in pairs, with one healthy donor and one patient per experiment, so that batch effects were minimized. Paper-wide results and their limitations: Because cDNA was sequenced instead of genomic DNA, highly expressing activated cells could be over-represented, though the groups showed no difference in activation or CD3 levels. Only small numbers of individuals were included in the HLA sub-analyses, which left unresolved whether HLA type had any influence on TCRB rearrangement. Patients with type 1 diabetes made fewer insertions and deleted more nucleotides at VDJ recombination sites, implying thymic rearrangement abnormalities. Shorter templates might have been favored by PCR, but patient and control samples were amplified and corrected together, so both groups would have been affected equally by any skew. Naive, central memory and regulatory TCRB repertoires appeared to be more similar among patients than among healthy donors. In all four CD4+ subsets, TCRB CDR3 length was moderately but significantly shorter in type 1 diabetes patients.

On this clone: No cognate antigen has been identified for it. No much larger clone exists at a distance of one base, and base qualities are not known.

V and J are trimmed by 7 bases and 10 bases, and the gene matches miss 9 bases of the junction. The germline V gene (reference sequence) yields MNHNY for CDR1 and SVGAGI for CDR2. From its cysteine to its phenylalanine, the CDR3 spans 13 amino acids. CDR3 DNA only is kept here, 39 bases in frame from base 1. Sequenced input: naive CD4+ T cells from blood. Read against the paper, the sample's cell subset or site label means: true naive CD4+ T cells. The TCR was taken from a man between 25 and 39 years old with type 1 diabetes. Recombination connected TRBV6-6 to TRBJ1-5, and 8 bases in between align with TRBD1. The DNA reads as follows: TGTGCCAGCACCGTGGACAGGGTTAGTCCCCAGCATTTT. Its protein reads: CASTVDRVSPQHF.